Presented here are 30 T cell receptor beta chains from one specimen sequenced in a study of T-cell memory formation after mild COVID-19. TCRdb ran MiXCR on the 5' RACE reads and lists one entry per CDR3 protein. Of tens of thousands of distinct CDR3 sequences listed, 12% are singletons. Specimen: PBMCs or a T cell subset sorted from them (not recorded which). These receptors all come from a man aged 18-30 years who had mild COVID-19 (a few samples of this study predate the infection). Cell type and time point are not known.

This clonotype was picked up a small number of times. The V gene is TRBV6-2 or TRBV6-3, the J gene TRBJ1-3, with D unclear. The CDR3 consists of 17 residues. Trimming removed 2 bases from V and 0 bases from J, with 14 bases in between. The germline V gene encodes CDR1 MNHEY and CDR2 SVGEGT. CDR3 region: CASSYGGPGSSGNTIYF. In nucleotides, the CDR3 is TGTGCCAGCAGTTACGGAGGGCCCGGATCCTCTGGAAACACCATATATTTT.

This clonotype appeared many times. The chain has TRBV7-3 and TRBJ1-1; tentative D call: TRBD1 (5 bases). The V end was cut by 5 bases, the J end by 6 bases, with 13 bases between. Per germline, CDR1 SGHTA and CDR2 FQGTGA. This CDR3 is built from 13 residues. The CDR3 loop reads CASSPRGVAEAFF. The CDR3 bases are TGTGCCAGCAGCCCGAGAGGGGTCGCTGAAGCTTTCTTT.

Many counts were recorded for this clonotype. This chain uses TRBV6-4 with TRBJ2-1; 9 nucleotides align to TRBD2. After removal of 4 bases from V and 4 bases from J, the junction contained 5 bases not matched to a gene. CDR3 length: 15 residues. Germline V CDR1 and CDR2: MRHNA, SNTAGT. CDR3 sequence (DNA): TGTGCCAGCAGTGTTGGCGGGGGGGCGTACAATGAGCAGTTCTTC. Translation: CASSVGGGAYNEQFF.

This clonotype showed up many times. The rearrangement links TRBV12-3 or TRBV12-4 to TRBJ2-3; D remains unclear. This CDR3 region has 12 residues. V dropped 2 bases and J dropped 6 bases, with 6 bases sitting between them. The CDR3 loop is CASSLLSDTQYF. CDR3 DNA sequence: TGTGCCAGCAGTTTACTATCCGATACGCAGTATTTT.

This clonotype was seen only a few times. This chain connects TRBV4-3 to TRBJ2-3, with no clear D. The CDR3 length is 16 residues. From germline, CDR1 is LGHNA and CDR2 YSLEER. Deletions cut 0 bases from V and 4 bases from J, with 14 bases between. In nucleotides, the CDR3 is TGCGCCAGCAGCCAAGAGGATCGAAGGGAATCAGATACGCAGTATTTT. This sequence encodes CASSQEDRRESDTQYF.

This clonotype was detected only a few times. V is TRBV27 and J is TRBJ2-5, with D possibly TRBD1 on 6 matching bases. The CDR3 sequence is 16 residues long. V was pared by 4 bases and J by 5 bases, with 20 bases between. Germline V gene sequence: CDR1 MNHEY, CDR2 SMNVEV (reference sequence). The DNA for the CDR3 is TGTGCCAGCAGTTCCCCAAACACCCAGGGGCAGGAGACCCAGTACTTC. It yields the protein CASSSPNTQGQETQYF.

The V and J genes are TRBV7-9 and TRBJ2-7, with 7 bases aligning to TRBD1. This CDR3 is built from 16 residues. J gave up 4 bases and V 4 bases, and 13 bases lay outside the gene matches. Germline values: CDR1 SEHNR, CDR2 FQNEAQ (reference sequence). CDR3: CASSSSSKTGLYEQYV. In DNA form, the CDR3 reads TGTGCCAGCAGCTCATCTAGTAAGACAGGGTTGTACGAGCAGTACGTC.

The chain carries TRBV6-2 or TRBV6-3 and TRBJ1-1; D is ambiguous. CDR3 length: 15 residues. CDR1 MNHEY and CDR2 SVGEGT come from the germline V gene. Trimming took off 4 bases at V and 1 base at J, with 13 bases between the two ends. The CDR3 sequence is CASSFNGLGNTEAFF. In DNA, the CDR3 is TGTGCCAGCAGTTTCAATGGTTTAGGGAACACTGAAGCTTTCTTT.

This clonotype was observed a few times. The chain is built from TRBV6-5 and TRBJ2-3; D is unclear. Germline CDR1 reads MNHEY; CDR2 reads SVGAGI. Trimming removed 1 base at V and 6 bases at J, with 8 bases between. This CDR3 has 13 residues. Here the CDR3 DNA reads TGTGCCAGCAGTTACTTCAGGTCTGATACGCAGTATTTT. Protein sequence: CASSYFRSDTQYF.

In this sample, this clonotype turned up a few times. The V call is TRBV6-5, the J call TRBJ2-5; 9 bases fit TRBD2. The ends lost 7 bases at V and 2 bases at J; junction bases unmatched: 5. This CDR3 has 14 residues. In germline, CDR1 is MNHEY, CDR2 SVGAGI. In DNA form, the CDR3 reads TGTGCCAGCATGGGCGGGGGGGGACAAGAGACCCAGTACTTC. Its translation: CASMGGGGQETQYF.

About this clonotype itself: A clone one base away is much larger, so this may be a read error. This chain uses TRBV7-2 with TRBJ2-1, with a weak D call TRBD2 (6 bases). Germline loops: CDR1 SGHTA, CDR2 FQGNSA. This CDR3 has 13 residues. The CDR3 loop is CDSSPLSGYEQFF. As DNA, the CDR3 is TGTGACAGCAGTCCCCTTAGCGGATATGAGCAGTTCTTC.

The rearrangement joins TRBV11-2 to TRBJ1-6, with D perhaps TRBD1 (5 bases). Germline CDR1 SGHAT, CDR2 FQNNGV. Trimming removed 5 bases at V and 5 bases at J, with 13 bases between. This CDR3 contains 15 residues. CDR3: CASSRIGGNNSPLHF. The CDR3 region has the DNA TGTGCCAGCAGCAGGATCGGGGGTAATAATTCACCCCTCCACTTT.

J is TRBJ2-4 and V is TRBV30, with a weak D call TRBD1 (6 bases). The CDR3 runs to 13 residues. The V gene's germline CDR1 is GTSNPN and CDR2 SVGIG (reference sequence). Trimming stripped 2 bases from V and 6 bases from J, with 11 bases between. CDR3: CAWSKARGNIQYF. For the CDR3, the DNA is TGTGCCTGGAGTAAGGCCAGGGGAAACATTCAGTACTTC.

This clonotype has at least ten counts. This chain uses TRBV7-3 with TRBJ2-5; a weak D match, TRBD1 (6 bases). Germline CDR1 SGHTA, CDR2 FQGTGA. Trimming cost V 5 bases and J 4 bases, with 11 bases left between them. The CDR3 is made up of 13 amino acids. The CDR3 loop is CASSLRGRETQYF. DNA for the CDR3: TGTGCCAGCAGCCTCAGGGGACGAGAGACCCAGTACTTC.

V is TRBV18 and J is TRBJ2-1, with D perhaps TRBD1 or TRBD2 (5 bases each). Germline CDR1 and CDR2: KGHSH and LQKENI. The CDR3 is 13 residues long. Trimming removed 5 bases at V and 5 bases at J, with 10 bases between. CDR3 sequence: CASSGGEDNEQFF. The CDR3 DNA sequence: TGTGCCAGCTCAGGGGGTGAGGACAATGAGCAGTTCTTC.

This chain uses TRBV10-3 with TRBJ1-2, with TRBD1 matching 7 bases. The CDR3 is 14 residues long. Trimming at V came to 3 bases and at J to 2 bases, leaving 3 bases not matched to a gene. Germline lookup yields CDR1 ENHRY and CDR2 SYGVKD. The CDR3 region is CAISEGTENYGYTF. The CDR3 DNA reads TGTGCCATCAGTGAAGGGACAGAGAACTATGGCTACACCTTC.

The chain recombines TRBV5-6 with TRBJ2-5; D call uncertain. This CDR3 has 14 residues. V dropped 4 bases and J dropped 7 bases, with 17 bases sitting between them. Germline-derived CDR1 and CDR2 are SGHDT and YYEEEE. The CDR3 DNA reads TGTGCCAGCAGCCCCACCCTCCAAGAGAGGACCCAGTACTTC. Translated: CASSPTLQERTQYF.

This clonotype was observed many times. The gene calls are TRBV12-3 or TRBV12-4 and TRBJ2-7, with D perhaps assigned TRBD1 or TRBD2 (6 bases each). The CDR3 length is 16 residues. V lost 5 bases, J lost 0 bases, and 17 bases lay in between. DNA of the CDR3: TGTGCCAGCAGTCCTCGTTCGGGGGCCAGCTCCTACGAGCAGTACTTC. Protein: CASSPRSGASSYEQYF.

The chain combines TRBV6-4 with TRBJ2-3; TRBD2 matches at 8 bases. There are 13 residues in the CDR3. Germline-derived CDR1 and CDR2 are MRHNA and SNTAGT. Trimming took 4 bases from V and 6 from J; bases not matched to a gene: 3. The chain's CDR3 is CASSAQRGDTQYF. The CDR3 DNA is TGTGCCAGCAGTGCCCAGCGGGGGGATACGCAGTATTTT.

The chain employs TRBV12-3 or TRBV12-4 and TRBJ1-5; no firm D call. V gave up 6 bases and J gave up 1 base, with 10 bases separating them. This CDR3 has 14 residues. CDR3 nucleotide sequence: TGTGCCAGCAGGGGAATGGGGAGCAATCAGCCCCAGCATTTT. Translating it yields CASRGMGSNQPQHF.

This clonotype has at least ten counts. CDR3 region: CASRRSPMAGYTF. The CDR3 region has the DNA TGTGCCAGTAGAAGATCCCCGATGGCTGGCTACACCTTC. This chain joins TRBV19 and TRBJ1-2, with D hard to call. In germline, CDR1 is LNHDA, CDR2 SQIVND (reference sequence). Trimming pared 6 bases from V and 7 bases from J, leaving 15 bases between. CDR3 length: 13 residues.

This clonotype appeared many times. This rearrangement joins TRBV7-8 to TRBJ2-5; TRBD1 aligns across 7 bases. CDR3 size: 14 residues. Per germline, CDR1 SGHVS and CDR2 FQNEAQ. With 5 bases clipped from V and 1 base from J, the junction kept 4 bases outside the gene matches. In DNA, the CDR3 is TGTGCCAGCAGCGCATACAGGGGCCAAGAGACCCAGTACTTC. It encodes CASSAYRGQETQYF.

This chain links TRBV11-2 with TRBJ2-3; tentatively, D is TRBD1 (5 bases). V shed 1 base and J shed 4 bases, with 6 bases lying between them. This CDR3 is built from 13 residues. Germline CDR1 is SGHAT and CDR2 is FQNNGV. CDR3 DNA: TGTGCCAGCAGCTTAGTACAGGCAGATACGCAGTATTTT. Encoded protein: CASSLVQADTQYF.

This chain links TRBV9 with TRBJ1-1; D uncertain. The CDR3 is 16 residues long. V gave up 0 bases and J gave up 0 bases, with 12 bases separating them. Germline V gives CDR1 SGDLS, CDR2 YYNGEE. The CDR3, as DNA: TGTGCCAGCAGCGTAGGCGGTTCCGAAATGAACACTGAAGCTTTCTTT. Its translation is CASSVGGSEMNTEAFF.

This clonotype was seen a few times. The chain recombines TRBV9 with TRBJ1-6; no clear D gene. V lost 3 bases and J 0 bases, leaving 4 bases between the germline ends. Germline-derived CDR1 and CDR2 are SGDLS and YYNGEE. The CDR3 totals 14 residues. The CDR3 region has the DNA TGTGCCAGCAGCGAAAGCTCCTATAATTCACCCCTCCACTTT. Its translation is CASSESSYNSPLHF. The full variable domain, rest sourced from reference TRBV9 and TRBJ1-6, is DSGVTQTPKHLITATGQRVTLRCSPRSGDLSVYWYQQSLDQGLQFLIQYYNGEERAKGNILERFSAQQFPDLHSELNLSSLELGDSALYFCASSESSYNSPLHFGNGTRLTVT.

The rearrangement links TRBV9 to TRBJ1-4, with D tentatively TRBD1 (6 bases). This CDR3 has 15 residues. Germline CDR1 reads SGDLS; CDR2 reads YYNGEE. V lost 0 bases and J 2 bases, leaving 8 bases between the germline ends. The CDR3 sequence: CASSVDTGTNEKLFF. The CDR3 DNA reads TGTGCCAGCAGCGTAGACACAGGGACTAATGAAAAACTGTTTTTT.

This clonotype was recorded at least ten times. This chain uses TRBV5-1 with TRBJ2-2; D is possibly TRBD1 (6 bases). Germline V CDR1 and CDR2: SGHRS, YFSETQ. This CDR3 has 13 amino acids. V was pared by 7 bases and J by 6 bases, with 13 bases between. CDR3 amino acids: CASCIQGPGELFF. DNA for the CDR3: TGCGCCAGCTGCATACAGGGCCCCGGGGAGCTGTTTTTT.

DNA for the CDR3: TGTGCCAGCAGTGAAAGCCCCGGGAGCTCCTACGAGCAGTACTTC. Protein sequence: CASSESPGSSYEQYF. The chain links TRBV2 to TRBJ2-7; perhaps TRBD2 as D (6 bases). The germline V gene encodes CDR1 SNHLY and CDR2 FYNNEI. The CDR3 has 15 residues. Trimming pared 2 bases from V and 0 bases from J, leaving 11 bases between.

This clonotype was found a few times. V usage is TRBV7-2 and J usage is TRBJ2-7, with D unresolved. V lost 3 bases and J 4 bases, leaving 13 bases between the germline ends. The CDR3 consists of 14 residues. CDR1 SGHTA and CDR2 FQGNSA come from the germline V gene. CDR3 bases: TGTGCCAGCAGCTTTATGGTTGGAATGTACGAGCAGTACTTC. It encodes CASSFMVGMYEQYF.

This clonotype showed up many times. The CDR3 DNA is TGCGCCAGCAGCTTGGTGGGCGGGGGGCGAGACAATGAGCAGTTCTTC. Protein product: CASSLVGGGRDNEQFF. This chain joins TRBV5-1 and TRBJ2-1; 8 nucleotides align to TRBD2. CDR1 and CDR2 from the germline V gene are SGHRS and YFSETQ. Germline trimming cut 0 bases from V and 5 bases from J; bases unmatched to any gene: 7. This CDR3 comprises 16 residues.